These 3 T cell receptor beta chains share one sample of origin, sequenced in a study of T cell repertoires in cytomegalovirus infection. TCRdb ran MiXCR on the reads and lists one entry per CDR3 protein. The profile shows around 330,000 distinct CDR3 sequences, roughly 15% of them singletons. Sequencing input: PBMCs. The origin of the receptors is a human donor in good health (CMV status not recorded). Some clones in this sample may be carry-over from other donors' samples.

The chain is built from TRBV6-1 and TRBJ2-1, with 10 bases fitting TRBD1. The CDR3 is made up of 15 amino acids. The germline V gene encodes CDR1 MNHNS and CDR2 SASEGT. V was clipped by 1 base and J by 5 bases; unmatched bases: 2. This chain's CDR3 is CASSEGGQGHNEQFF. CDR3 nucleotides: TGTGCCAGCAGTGAAGGGGGACAGGGGCACAATGAGCAGTTCTTC.

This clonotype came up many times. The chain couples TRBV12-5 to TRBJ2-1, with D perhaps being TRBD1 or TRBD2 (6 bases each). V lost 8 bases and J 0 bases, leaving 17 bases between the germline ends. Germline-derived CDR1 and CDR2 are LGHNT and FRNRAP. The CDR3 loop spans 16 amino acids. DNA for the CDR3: TGTGCTAGTTCTAGGGGGGACCCAAGCTCCTACAATGAGCAGTTCTTC. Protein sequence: CASSRGDPSSYNEQFF.

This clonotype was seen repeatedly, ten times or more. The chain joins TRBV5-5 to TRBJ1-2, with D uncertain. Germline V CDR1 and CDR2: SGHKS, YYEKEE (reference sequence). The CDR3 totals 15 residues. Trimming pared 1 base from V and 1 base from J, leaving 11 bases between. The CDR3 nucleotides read TGTGCCAGCAGCTTGTCGGCCCTCCGTAACTATGGCTACACCTTC. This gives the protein CASSLSALRNYGYTF.